Reported below is one T cell receptor beta chain. Its target antigen remains unknown. There are no base qualities to consult, and no much larger clone falls within one base. The sample belongs to a study of blood T cell repertoires in COVID-19 (dated by TCRdb to the early 2020s). The study in broad terms: Collaborator samples came from the United States, Italy and Spain and covered acute and convalescent phases of COVID-19. The material from the prospective study consisted of cDNA or gDNA derived from T cells, B-cell-depleted T cells, or PBMCs. Deeply sampled blood TCRbeta repertoires from subjects exposed to, actively infected with, or recovered from COVID-19 were included in the dataset. The repertoires were made available in a free public database intended to serve as a resource for research on the immune response to SARS-CoV-2. Samples were obtained from the ongoing ImmuneRACE study (first 160 participants) and from approximately 1,200 subjects provided by 6 global collaborators. Nearly every sample came with metadata listing a de-identified subject ID, COVID-19 status, age in years and sex. Where available, HLA class I and class II types were obtained from metadata supplied by the sample provider rather than from assay-based typing. General study outcomes and caveats: Clinical and demographic metadata were provided uncurated, with the amount varying by source and participant.

Samples from volunteer blood donors who had recovered from COVID-19 were contributed by a second Seattle source. Collaborating institutions collected whole blood in K2EDTA tubes following their own protocols. For TCRbeta analysis, collaborators shipped samples in one of three forms: frozen whole blood, isolated PBMCs, or DNA extracted from either of those sample types. The immunoSEQ Assay, a bias-controlled multiplex PCR, was used to amplify TCRbeta CDR3 regions from genomic DNA. Per the authors' processing: Within the assay, amplification of reference gene primers was used to estimate how many nucleated cells each sample contained. To quantify the absolute abundance of each unique TCRbeta CDR3 rearrangement, sequence reads were collapsed and filtered. Productive Simpson clonality was computed per sample as the square root of Simpson's diversity index over productive rearrangements. As stored in TCRdb, this immuneACCESS dataset retains in-frame rearrangements with V and J assigned. A fraction of the clones does not appear; measured against another copy, unresolved V genes explain less than half of the discrepancy, and the remainder lacks a known reason. That table gives V, J and clone size, and the DNA gave D and trimming. This sample is represented by 230,000 or so clones; approximately 82% of them were singletons. Around 2% of the sample goes to the ten largest clones.

From its cysteine to its phenylalanine, the CDR3 spans 16 amino acids. Only CDR3 DNA remains: 48 bases, in frame from the first base. CDR1 and CDR2, looked up from the germline V gene, are LGHNA and YSLEER. At the junction V is shortened by 1 base and J by 3 bases, with 15 bases in between. This receptor was taken from a man aged 35-49 years who had recovered from COVID-19. Sequencing was done on a sample of peripheral blood. The rearranged segments are TRBV4-3 and TRBJ1-2; confidence is insufficient to name the D gene. The sequenced DNA is TGCGCCAGCAGCCAAGCGATAGGCGGGGAAGACTATGGCTACACCTTC. Its protein product is CASSQAIGGEDYGYTF.